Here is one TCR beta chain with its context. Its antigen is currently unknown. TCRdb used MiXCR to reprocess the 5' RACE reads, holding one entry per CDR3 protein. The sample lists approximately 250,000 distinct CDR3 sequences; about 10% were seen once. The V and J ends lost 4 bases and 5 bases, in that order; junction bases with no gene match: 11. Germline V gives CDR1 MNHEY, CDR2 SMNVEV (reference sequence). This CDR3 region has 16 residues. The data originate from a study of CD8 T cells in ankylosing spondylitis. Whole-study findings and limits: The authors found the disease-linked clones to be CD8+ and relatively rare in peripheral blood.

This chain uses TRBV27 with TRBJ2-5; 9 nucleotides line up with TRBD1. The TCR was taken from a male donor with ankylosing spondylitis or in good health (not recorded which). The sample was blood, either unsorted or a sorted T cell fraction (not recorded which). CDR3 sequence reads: CASSSVPGTGSETQYF. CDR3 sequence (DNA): TGTGCCAGCAGTTCCGTACCGGGGACAGGGTCCGAGACCCAGTACTTC.